One and the same sample provided the 6 T cell receptor beta chains below, sequenced in a study of T cells in women clearing cervical HPV infection. Assay: immunoSEQ multiplex PCR; the TCRdb copy retains only in-frame clones and omits some. In all, the sample yields approximately 16,000 clones. Input material: blood buffy coat. These receptors were collected from a woman aged 18 to 75 with a cervical HPV16 infection that either progressed to CIN3+ or cleared (not recorded which).

With regard to this clone: The observed sequence ends 3 residues before the CDR3 terminus, with the missing tail filled in from the germline J gene. V is TRBV7-2 and J is TRBJ2-5, with a possible D match to TRBD2 (7 bases). This CDR3 comprises 15 residues. V was shortened by 1 base and J by 2 bases, with 11 bases between the two germline ends. Looked up from germline, CDR1 is SGHTA and CDR2 is FQGNSA. The CDR3 bases that were read are TGTGCCAGCAGCTTAGTGGAGGGGGGGCAAGAGACC. Its protein product is CASSLVEGGQET. The complete CDR3 sequence is CASSLVEGGQETQYF.

A word on this clone: The read comes to an end 3 residues before the CDR3 does, leaving the germline J gene to fill in the end. The chain couples TRBV18 to TRBJ1-1, with a weak D call TRBD1 (6 bases). Per the germline V gene, CDR1 is KGHSH and CDR2 is LQKENI. This CDR3 comprises 16 residues. V lost 0 bases and J 5 bases, leaving 16 bases between the germline ends. CDR3 region: CASSPPNLGGRTEAFF. The sequenced part of the CDR3 DNA is TGTGCCAGCTCACCACCGAATTTGGGGGGGCGTACTGAA.

Worth noting for this clone: The observed sequence ends 3 residues before the CDR3 terminus, with the missing tail filled in from the germline J gene. The genes are TRBV5-5 and TRBJ2-1; 11 bases fit TRBD2. The V and J ends lost 4 bases and 5 bases, in that order; junction bases with no gene match: 5. Germline assignment: CDR1 SGHKS and CDR2 YYEKEE (reference sequence). The CDR3 contains 15 residues. The covered CDR3 bases are TGTGCCAGCAGCAGTAGCGGGGGGGCACACAATGAG. This translates into CASSSSGGAHNE. The whole CDR3 sequence is CASSSSGGAHNEQFF.

About this clone itself: With the read ending 3 residues before the CDR3 end, the germline J gene is used to fill in that end. This chain links TRBV5-6 with TRBJ1-2; 11 nucleotides agree with TRBD1. V trimming: 4 bases; J trimming: 7 bases; junction bases outside the gene matches: 6. The CDR3 runs to 14 residues. CDR1 SGHDT and CDR2 YYEEEE come from the germline V gene. CDR3 DNA, as far as it was read: TGTGCCAGCAGCCAGGGACAGGGGGAGGGTGGC. Encoded protein: CASSQGQGEGG. The full CDR3 reads CASSQGQGEGGYTF.

As regards this clone: The read ends 3 residues early relative to the CDR3; the germline J gene fills the gap. V gene TRBV5-1 combines with J gene TRBJ1-2; D might be TRBD1 (5 bases). The CDR3 length is 15 residues. Per the germline V gene, CDR1 is SGHRS and CDR2 is YFSETQ. Partial CDR3 DNA: TGCGCCAGCAGCTCGAACCCAGGGATGCAAGAGGGC. The encoded protein is CASSSNPGMQEG. The entire CDR3 protein is CASSSNPGMQEGYTF.

As to this clone: The sequence runs out 3 residues before the end of the CDR3; the remainder is reconstructed from the germline J gene. The chain combines TRBV6-2 or TRBV6-3 with TRBJ2-3; weak D call: TRBD2 (7 bases). This CDR3 region has 16 residues. From germline, CDR1 is MNHEY and CDR2 SVGEGT. Deletions cut 0 bases from V and 4 bases from J, with 14 bases between. The sequenced part of the CDR3 DNA is TGTGCCAGCAGTTACTCGGTTGGGGGGGGCGCAGATACG. As protein: CASSYSVGGGADT. The complete CDR3 reads CASSYSVGGGADTQYF.